These T cell receptor beta chains were read from a single sample in a study of neurological immune-mediated disorders. TCRdb reanalysed the 5' RACE reads using MiXCR and keeps one entry per CDR3 protein. The table has about 66,000 distinct CDR3 sequences, 3.5% to 5% seen once. The sequencing input was PBMCs. Source of these receptors: a man in his thirties or forties with multiple sclerosis. Both conserved end residues are part of each CDR3.

J gene | V gene | CDR3 length | CDR3 protein
TRBJ2-7 | TRBV12-3/TRBV12-4 | 12 | CASSTFGYEQYF
TRBJ1-1 | TRBV5-1 | 13 | CASSSLRNTEAFF
TRBJ1-1 | TRBV6-1 | 13 | CASSEAFTSRAFF
TRBJ1-1 | TRBV5-1 | 11 | CASSFAGEAFF
TRBJ2-3 | TRBV11-2 | 11 | CASSSTDTQYF
TRBJ1-1 | TRBV20-1 | 14 | CSARAGVDGTEAFF
TRBJ1-5 | TRBV4-1 | 15 | CASSQGPNLNQPQHF
TRBJ2-7 | TRBV7-8 | 14 | CASSPDGGAYEQYF
TRBJ1-5 | TRBV20-1 | 14 | CSARGTSSNQPQHF
TRBJ2-7 | TRBV5-1 | 15 | CASSWGTSSSYEQYF
TRBJ2-2 | TRBV10-1 | 14 | CASSDTSGTGELFF
TRBJ2-7 | TRBV6-6 | 14 | CASRRQGRTYEQYF
TRBJ2-1 | TRBV5-1 | 18 | CASSWGLAGSLTYNEQFF
TRBJ2-3 | TRBV20-1 | 16 | CSARDSRRVGPDTQYF
TRBJ1-1 | TRBV12-3/TRBV12-4 | 13 | CASREGGYPEAFF
TRBJ2-7 | TRBV20-1 | 16 | CSARVWTGTSTYEQYF
TRBJ1-1 | TRBV2 | 14 | CASSEKSANTEAFF
TRBJ1-4 | TRBV7-6 | 14 | CASSQPTTNEKLFF